This T cell receptor beta chain was recorded in a study of blood T cell repertoires in COVID-19. Participants were aged roughly 18 to 95 years, lived in about 26 US areas, and enrolled virtually. As processed by the authors: Amplification of reference gene primers was used by the study to estimate nucleated cell counts. Generated by immunoSEQ multiplex PCR, the TCRdb table keeps only in-frame clones and is missing some. That table supplies the V and J calls and clone size; D and trimming were determined from the DNA. Of 500,000 or so clones in the sample, about nine tenths are singletons; the top ten hold around 0.7%. Germline V gene sequence: CDR1 SGHDT, CDR2 YYEEEE. This CDR3 is built from 15 residues. V shed 4 bases and J 5 bases; nucleotides not matched to a gene: 9.

The sequence was obtained from a woman between 18 and 30 years old who had recovered from COVID-19. Input material: PBMCs or T cells enriched from blood (not recorded which). The gene calls are TRBV5-6 and TRBJ2-7, with 10 bases that match TRBD1. As DNA, the CDR3 is TGTGCCAGCAGCCGGCCGGGACAGGGGCTCGACGAGCAGTACTTC. Translating it yields CASSRPGQGLDEQYF.